Each of the 17 T cell receptor beta chains below was sequenced from the same sample in a study of blood T cells in healthy people across ages. A second about 6 to 12 cycle PCR used barcoded and J-beta primers. TCRdb re-derived calls from the 5' RACE reads in MiXCR, one entry per CDR3 protein. The sample includes around 790,000 distinct CDR3 sequences, 40% to 50% seen only once; the top ten take around 21%. Sequenced: blood. The source is a man aged 55 to 69 in good health.

As to this clonotype: Being one base from a much bigger clone, this may be a read error. The V gene is TRBV7-3, the J gene TRBJ2-5; D unclear. Germline V CDR1 and CDR2: SGHTA, FQGTGA. CDR3 length: 15 amino acids. The CDR3 DNA follows: TGTGCCTGCAGCTTAACAACCAAGTCCCAAGAGACCCAGTACTTC. It specifies CACSLTTKSQETQYF.

This clonotype was seen more than once but under ten times. The V call is TRBV9, the J call TRBJ2-3, with 11 bases identical to TRBD2. The germline V gene has CDR1 SGDLS and CDR2 YYNGEE. CDR3 length equals 16 residues. V was clipped by 4 bases and J by 3 bases; unmatched bases: 7. The CDR3: CASSPTSGGRTDTQYF. The CDR3 coding sequence is TGTGCCAGCAGCCCCACTAGCGGGGGCCGTACAGATACGCAGTATTTT.

The table lists this clonotype with many counts. The chain carries TRBV29-1 and TRBJ2-1; D is tentatively TRBD1 or TRBD2 (6 bases each). Trimming removed 3 bases from V and 9 bases from J, with 12 bases in between. The CDR3 length is 12 residues. The germline gives CDR1 SQVTM, CDR2 ANQGSEA. CDR3 sequence (DNA): TGCAGCGTTGACTGGGGGGCGGGTGAGCAGTTCTTC. Translating gives CSVDWGAGEQFF.

The chain combines TRBV7-9 with TRBJ2-3; D is unresolved. Germline values: CDR1 SEHNR, CDR2 FQNEAQ (reference sequence). Trimming stripped 0 bases from V and 7 bases from J, with 2 bases between. This CDR3 region has 11 residues. DNA for the CDR3: TGTGCCAGCAGCTTAGCTAATACGCAGTATTTT. The encoded protein is CASSLANTQYF.

The V and J genes are TRBV4-3 and TRBJ2-1, with D perhaps TRBD2 (5 bases). This CDR3 comprises 17 residues. In germline, CDR1 is LGHNA, CDR2 YSLEER. V lost 0 bases and J lost 0, with 12 bases in between. The CDR3 region is CASSQEEEESSYNEQFF. CDR3 DNA: TGCGCCAGCAGCCAAGAAGAGGAGGAGAGCTCCTACAATGAGCAGTTCTTC.

The sample holds a few counts of this clonotype. The chain uses TRBV7-2 and TRBJ2-1; tentative D call: TRBD2 (5 bases). CDR3 length: 16 amino acids. The germline gives CDR1 SGHTA, CDR2 FQGNSA. V was clipped by 0 bases and J by 5 bases, with 14 bases between them. Written as DNA, the CDR3 is TGTGCCAGCAGCTTAGCGCAGAGGGTAGGGAACAATGAGCAGTTCTTC. It is translated as CASSLAQRVGNNEQFF.

This clonotype has only a few counts. The rearrangement uses TRBV20-1 and TRBJ2-7; a weak D match, TRBD2 (6 bases). Germline CDR1 reads DFQATT; CDR2 reads SNEGSKA (reference sequence). The CDR3 is made up of 13 amino acids. Trimming took off 3 bases at V and 9 bases at J, with 18 bases between the two ends. The CDR3 DNA reads TGCAGTGCTAGCCGTCCGGCTCCGGAGGGGCAGTACTTC. Translation gives CSASRPAPEGQYF.

For the CDR3, the DNA is TGTGCCAGCAGCGATTGGGGACCGCCTCCCAGCGAGCAGTACTTC. This gives the protein CASSDWGPPPSEQYF. This sequence joins TRBV7-2 and TRBJ2-7; D is tentatively TRBD1 or TRBD2 (5 bases each). The CDR3 has 15 amino acids. Trimming pared 5 bases from V and 6 bases from J, leaving 20 bases between. Germline loops: CDR1 SGHTA, CDR2 FQGNSA.

This clonotype has a handful of counts. This sequence joins TRBV3-1 and TRBJ2-4; D gene ambiguous. The CDR3 runs 14 residues. V lost 2 bases and J 9 bases, leaving 14 bases between the germline ends. Looked up from germline, CDR1 is LGHDT and CDR2 is YNNKEL (reference sequence). The CDR3: CASSQNTIASIQYF. The CDR3 region has the DNA TGTGCCAGCAGCCAAAATACGATCGCGTCCATTCAGTACTTC.

This clonotype turned up a few times. This chain links TRBV20-1 with TRBJ2-1; D is ambiguous. The V and J ends lost 0 bases and 5 bases respectively, with 11 bases between them. The CDR3 spans 14 residues. CDR1 is DFQATT and CDR2 is SNEGSKA in the germline V gene (reference sequence). CDR3 residues: CSARDQVGNNEQFF. The CDR3 nucleotides are TGCAGTGCTAGAGATCAGGTTGGGAACAATGAGCAGTTCTTC.

This clonotype has more than one count but fewer than ten. CDR3: CASSPQGPAGLDNEQFF. The CDR3 DNA reads TGCGCCAGCAGCCCCCAGGGACCTGCAGGACTAGACAATGAGCAGTTCTTC. This sequence joins TRBV5-1 and TRBJ2-1, with 7 nucleotides matching TRBD2. The CDR3 is made up of 17 amino acids. Germline loops: CDR1 SGHRS, CDR2 YFSETQ. V gave up 4 bases and J gave up 5 bases; unmatched junction bases: 15.

The table lists this clonotype with a few counts. The chain recombines TRBV20-1 with TRBJ2-1, with D possibly TRBD2 on 6 matching bases. The germline gives CDR1 DFQATT, CDR2 SNEGSKA (reference sequence). The CDR3 is made up of 14 amino acids. V shed 4 bases and J shed 3 bases, with 13 bases lying between them. CDR3 sequence reads: CSATPGLRYNEQFF. Here the CDR3 DNA reads TGCAGTGCTACACCGGGACTCCGCTACAATGAGCAGTTCTTC.

This chain joins TRBV6-4 and TRBJ2-3, with D perhaps matching TRBD1 (5 bases). Trimming pared 5 bases from V and 6 bases from J, leaving 18 bases between. Germline CDR1 is MRHNA and CDR2 is SNTAGT. The CDR3 covers 15 residues. CDR3 amino acids: CASSRVAGIVDTQYF. The CDR3 DNA sequence: TGTGCCAGCAGTCGAGTGGCAGGGATAGTGGATACGCAGTATTTT.

This chain links TRBV7-9 with TRBJ2-3; 7 bases map to TRBD1. This CDR3 spans 15 amino acids. Germline values: CDR1 SEHNR, CDR2 FQNEAQ (reference sequence). J gave up 8 bases and V 5 bases, and 13 bases lay outside the gene matches. The CDR3 protein is CASSAQTGVLGTQYF. The CDR3 bases are TGTGCCAGCAGCGCGCAAACAGGGGTTTTGGGTACGCAGTATTTT.

The chain combines TRBV20-1 with TRBJ2-5; perhaps D is TRBD1 or TRBD2 (5 bases each). Trimming took off 4 bases at V and 3 bases at J, with 21 bases between the two ends. Germline CDR1 is DFQATT and CDR2 is SNEGSKA (reference sequence). The CDR3 runs to 16 residues. CDR3: CSANSGTPEIKETQYF. The CDR3 DNA reads as TGCAGTGCTAATTCAGGGACCCCTGAGATTAAAGAGACCCAGTACTTC.

This clonotype came up a few times. The chain couples TRBV20-1 to TRBJ2-1; TRBD2 matches 7 bases. Germline assignment: CDR1 DFQATT and CDR2 SNEGSKA (reference sequence). The ends lost 1 base at V and 8 bases at J; junction bases unmatched: 11. The CDR3 length is 15 residues. CDR3 loop: CSARAKGGGSHEQFF. The CDR3 bases are TGCAGTGCTAGAGCGAAGGGCGGGGGTAGTCATGAGCAGTTCTTC.

This sequence joins TRBV4-3 and TRBJ2-3; D perhaps matches TRBD1 (7 bases). The CDR3 has 15 residues. V lost 3 bases and J 4 bases, leaving 14 bases between the germline ends. Germline values: CDR1 LGHNA, CDR2 YSLEER. CDR3 coding DNA: TGCGCCAGCAGCCAGTCGGCAGGGGGGTCAGATACGCAGTATTTT. Translated: CASSQSAGGSDTQYF.